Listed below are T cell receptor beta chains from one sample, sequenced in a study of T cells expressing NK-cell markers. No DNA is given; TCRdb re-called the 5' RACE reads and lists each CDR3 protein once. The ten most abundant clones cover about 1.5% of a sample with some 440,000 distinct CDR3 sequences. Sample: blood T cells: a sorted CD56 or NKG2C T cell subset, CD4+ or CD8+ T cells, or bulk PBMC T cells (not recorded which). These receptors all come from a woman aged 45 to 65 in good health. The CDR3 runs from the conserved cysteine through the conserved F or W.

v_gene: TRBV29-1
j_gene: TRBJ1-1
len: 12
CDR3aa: CSVDFLAGLAFF

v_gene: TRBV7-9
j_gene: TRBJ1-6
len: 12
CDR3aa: CASTEYGSPLHF

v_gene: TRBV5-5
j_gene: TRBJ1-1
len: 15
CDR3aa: CASSLAGQRNTEAFF

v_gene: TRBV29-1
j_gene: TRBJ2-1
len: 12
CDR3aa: CSALGRGDEQFF

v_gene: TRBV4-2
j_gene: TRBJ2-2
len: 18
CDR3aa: CASPERGGRARNTGELFF

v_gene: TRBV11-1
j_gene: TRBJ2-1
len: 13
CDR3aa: CASSPLVGVEQFF

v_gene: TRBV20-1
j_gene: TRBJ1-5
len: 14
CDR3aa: CSAPELGGNQPQHF

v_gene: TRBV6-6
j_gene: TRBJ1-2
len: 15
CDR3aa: CASNEQNLANYGYTF

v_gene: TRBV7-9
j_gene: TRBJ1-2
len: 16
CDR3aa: CASSLAPGRISYGYTF

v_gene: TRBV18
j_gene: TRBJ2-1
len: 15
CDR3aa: CASSPSGGSYNEQFF